Shown below are 13 T cell receptor beta chains from a single sample sequenced in a study of T cells in Graves' hyperthyroidism and ophthalmopathy. Regions amplified from RNA transcripts were the TCR beta CDR3 regions. First-round RT-PCR with HTBI primers amplified the TCR CDR3 region. A single record per CDR3 protein comes from TCRdb applying MiXCR to the multiplex PCR reads. Among 130,000 or so distinct CDR3 sequences listed, approximately 24% were seen once. Specimen: blood. The receptors derive from a woman in her forties or fifties with Graves' hyperthyroidism that later progressed to Graves' ophthalmopathy.

The rearrangement joins TRBV9 to TRBJ2-5; D may be TRBD2 (6 bases). Germline values: CDR1 SGDLS, CDR2 YYNGEE. The CDR3 has 14 residues. Trimming took 4 bases from V and 3 from J, leaving 13 bases between them. The CDR3, as DNA: TGTGCCAGCAGCACCAGCGGCGGGAAAGAGACCCAGTACTTC. Translation: CASSTSGGKETQYF.

The rearrangement joins TRBV29-1 to TRBJ1-1; no definite D call. The V end was cut by 3 bases, the J end by 4 bases, with 6 bases between. The CDR3 length is 11 residues. CDR1 is SQVTM and CDR2 is ANQGSEA in the germline V gene. This CDR3 reads CSVDRSTEAFF. Here the CDR3 DNA reads TGCAGCGTTGACAGGTCCACTGAAGCTTTCTTT.

A remark on this clonotype: A much larger clone lies one base from this, so it may be a read error. The rearrangement joins TRBV2 to TRBJ2-3; 9 positions agree with TRBD2. The CDR3 is 19 residues long. Germline V CDR1 and CDR2: SNHLY, FYNNEI. This CDR3 reads CTSSATAGDGSGRRGTQYF. The CDR3, as DNA: TGTACCAGCAGTGCTACTGCCGGGGATGGTAGCGGGAGAAGGGGTACGCAGTATTTT.

This clonotype has just a few counts. Here the CDR3 reads CASSYSSFRPLHF. The CDR3 DNA sequence: TGTGCCAGCAGTTACTCCAGTTTTCGTCCCCTCCACTTT. The chain is built from TRBV6-6 and TRBJ1-6; D uncertain. V shed 0 bases and J shed 13 bases, with 10 bases lying between them. In germline, CDR1 is MNHNY, CDR2 SVGAGI (reference sequence). The CDR3 loop spans 13 amino acids.

The chain uses TRBV3-1 and TRBJ2-5, with D possibly TRBD2 on 5 matching bases. V lost 1 base, J lost 9 bases, and 18 bases lay in between. The germline gives CDR1 LGHDT, CDR2 YNNKEL (reference sequence). The CDR3 runs to 15 residues. CDR3: CASSQGVSAEPPQYF. CDR3 coding DNA: TGTGCCAGCAGCCAAGGGGTTAGCGCCGAGCCGCCCCAGTACTTC.

The rearrangement joins TRBV5-5 to TRBJ1-2; the D is unclear. Germline V gene data show CDR1 as SGHKS and CDR2 as YYEKEE (reference sequence). Trimming removed 1 base from V and 5 bases from J, with 9 bases in between. The CDR3 loop spans 13 amino acids. CDR3 protein: CASSLTATYGYTF. The DNA for the CDR3 is TGTGCCAGCAGCTTGACAGCCACTTATGGCTACACCTTC.

This clonotype was seen many times. The chain joins TRBV4-1 to TRBJ2-7, with D tentatively TRBD1 (5 bases). The germline gives CDR1 MGHRA, CDR2 YSYEKL. The ends were cut back, 1 base at V and 2 bases at J, with 15 bases in the middle. CDR3 size: 16 residues. CDR3 protein: CASSQATALGPYEQYF. The CDR3 nucleotides read TGCGCCAGCAGCCAAGCGACAGCACTCGGCCCCTACGAGCAGTACTTC.

There are many counts of this clonotype. This chain uses TRBV6-1 with TRBJ1-2; 8 positions agree with TRBD1. The CDR3 covers 13 residues. Germline lookup yields CDR1 MNHNS and CDR2 SASEGT. Trimming cost V 5 bases and J 7 bases; bases outside gene matches: 6. DNA of the CDR3: TGTGCCAGCAGTTTGGACAGGGACAGTGGCTACACCTTC. Its protein is CASSLDRDSGYTF.

A word on this clonotype: One end of the junction does not line up with germline, which may come from a read error. V and J are TRBV20-1 and TRBJ2-2; tentative D call: TRBD1 (5 bases). The CDR3 totals 16 residues. Germline V gives CDR1 DFQATT, CDR2 SNEGSKA (reference sequence). CDR3 residues: CGARGRQIANTGELFF. CDR3 in DNA: TGCGGTGCTAGAGGCCGACAGATAGCGAACACCGGGGAGCTGTTTTTT.

The chain joins TRBV28 to TRBJ2-3, with TRBD2 identical over 10 bases. CDR3 length: 18 amino acids. Germline values: CDR1 MDHEN, CDR2 SYDVKM. Trimming took 4 bases from V and 1 from J; bases not matched to a gene: 11. The CDR3 region is CASSSPSSGSRGTDTQYF. CDR3 nucleotides: TGTGCCAGCAGTTCCCCCTCTAGCGGGAGTAGGGGCACAGATACGCAGTATTTT.

The chain has TRBV28 and TRBJ2-1; TRBD2 matches at 11 bases. The ends lost 6 bases at V and 6 bases at J; junction bases unmatched: 7. Germline V gene data show CDR1 as MDHEN and CDR2 as SYDVKM. This CDR3 has 15 amino acids. The DNA for the CDR3 is TGTGCCAGCAGCTCCACTAGCGGGAGTCTCAATGAGCAGTTCTTC. It encodes CASSSTSGSLNEQFF.

In this sample, this clonotype turned up many times. CDR3 amino acids: CATSAGGLGLAKNIQYF. The CDR3, as DNA: TGTGCCACCAGTGCAGGGGGGTTGGGCCTAGCCAAAAACATTCAGTACTTC. This chain connects TRBV24-1 to TRBJ2-4; a weak D match, TRBD1 (7 bases). CDR1 is KGHDR and CDR2 is SFDVKD in the germline V gene. This CDR3 contains 17 residues. V lost 5 bases and J 0 bases, leaving 16 bases between the germline ends.

The sample holds many counts of this clonotype. The chain joins TRBV7-9 to TRBJ1-1, with 7 nucleotides matching TRBD1. This CDR3 comprises 12 residues. From germline, CDR1 is SEHNR and CDR2 FQNEAQ (reference sequence). Germline trimming cut 5 bases from V and 8 bases from J; bases unmatched to any gene: 5. CDR3 nucleotides: TGTGCCAGCAGCAGAACAGGGGAGGAAGCTTTCTTT. It encodes CASSRTGEEAFF.